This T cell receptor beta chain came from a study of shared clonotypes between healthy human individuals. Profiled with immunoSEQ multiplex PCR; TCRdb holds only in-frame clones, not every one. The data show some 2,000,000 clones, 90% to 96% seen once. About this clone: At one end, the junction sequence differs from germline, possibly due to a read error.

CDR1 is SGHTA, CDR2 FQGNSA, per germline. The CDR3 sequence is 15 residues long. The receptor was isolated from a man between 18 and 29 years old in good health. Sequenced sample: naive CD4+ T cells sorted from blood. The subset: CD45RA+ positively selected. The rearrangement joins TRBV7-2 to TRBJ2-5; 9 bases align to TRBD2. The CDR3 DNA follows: TGTGCCAGCAGCGGGGACAGAGGACTAGCGCGAAGCCCGGACTTC. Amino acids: CASSGDRGLARSPDF.